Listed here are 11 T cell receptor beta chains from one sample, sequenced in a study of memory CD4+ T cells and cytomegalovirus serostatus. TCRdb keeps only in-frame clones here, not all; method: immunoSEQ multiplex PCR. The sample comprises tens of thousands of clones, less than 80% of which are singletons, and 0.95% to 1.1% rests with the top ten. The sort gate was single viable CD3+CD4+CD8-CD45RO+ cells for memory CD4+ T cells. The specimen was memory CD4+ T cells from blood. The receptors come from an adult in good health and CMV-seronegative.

The CDR3 nucleotides are TGTGCCAGCAGCCGGGACAGGGGCTCAGCTAATGAAAAACTGTTTTTT. Translation: CASSRDRGSANEKLFF. V and J are TRBV7-2 and TRBJ1-4, with 10 positions matching TRBD1. This CDR3 is built from 16 residues. The germline CDR1 and CDR2 sequences are SGHTA and FQGNSA. With 5 bases clipped from V and 3 bases from J, the junction kept 6 bases outside the gene matches.

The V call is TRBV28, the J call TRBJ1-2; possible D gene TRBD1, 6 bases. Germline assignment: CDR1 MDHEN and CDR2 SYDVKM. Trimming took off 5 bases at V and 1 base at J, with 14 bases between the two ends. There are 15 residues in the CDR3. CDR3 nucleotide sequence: TGTGCCAGCAGTCTTCCGGGACACTATAACTATGGCTACACCTTC. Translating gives CASSLPGHYNYGYTF.

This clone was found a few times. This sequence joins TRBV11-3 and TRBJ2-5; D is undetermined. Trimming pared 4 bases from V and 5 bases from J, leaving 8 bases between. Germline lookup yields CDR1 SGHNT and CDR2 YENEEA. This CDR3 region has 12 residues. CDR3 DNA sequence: TGTGCCAGCAGCTCCTCTGGGGAGACCCAGTACTTC. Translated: CASSSSGETQYF.

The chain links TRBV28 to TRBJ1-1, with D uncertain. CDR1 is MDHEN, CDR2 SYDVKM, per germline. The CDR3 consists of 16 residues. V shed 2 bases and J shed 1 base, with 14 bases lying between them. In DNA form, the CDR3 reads TGTGCCAGCAGTTTAGTTGTATTCGTAGGGAACACTGAAGCTTTCTTT. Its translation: CASSLVVFVGNTEAFF.

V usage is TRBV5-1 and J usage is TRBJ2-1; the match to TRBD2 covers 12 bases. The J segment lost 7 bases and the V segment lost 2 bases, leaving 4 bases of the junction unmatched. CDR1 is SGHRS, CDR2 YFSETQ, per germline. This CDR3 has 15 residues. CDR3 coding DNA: TGCGCCAGCAGCTTACGGGGGACTAGCGGGAATGAGCAGTTCTTC. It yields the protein CASSLRGTSGNEQFF.

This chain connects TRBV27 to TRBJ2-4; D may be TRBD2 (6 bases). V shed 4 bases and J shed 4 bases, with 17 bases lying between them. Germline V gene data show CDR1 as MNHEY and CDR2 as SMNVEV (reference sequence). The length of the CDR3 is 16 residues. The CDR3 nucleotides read TGTGCCAGCAGTTCTCGGCCGGAGGGAAATAAAAACATTCAGTACTTC. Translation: CASSSRPEGNKNIQYF.

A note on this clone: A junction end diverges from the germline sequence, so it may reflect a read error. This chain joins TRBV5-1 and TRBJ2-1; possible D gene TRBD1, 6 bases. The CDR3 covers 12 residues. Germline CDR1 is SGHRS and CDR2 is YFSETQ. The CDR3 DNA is TGCGCCAGCAGCTTGGGGACTGGGGGCATGGTCTTC. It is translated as CASSLGTGGMVF.

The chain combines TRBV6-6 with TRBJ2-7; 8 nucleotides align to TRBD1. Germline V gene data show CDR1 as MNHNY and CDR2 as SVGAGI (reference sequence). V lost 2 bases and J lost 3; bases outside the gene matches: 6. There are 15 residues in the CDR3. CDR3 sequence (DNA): TGTGCCAGCAGTTACGGGCAGGGGGCATTCTACGAGCAGTACTTC. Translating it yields CASSYGQGAFYEQYF.

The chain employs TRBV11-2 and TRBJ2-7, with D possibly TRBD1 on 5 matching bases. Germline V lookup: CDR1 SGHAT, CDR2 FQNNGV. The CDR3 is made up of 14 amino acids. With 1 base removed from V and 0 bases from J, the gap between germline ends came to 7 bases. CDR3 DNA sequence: TGTGCCAGCAGCTTAGCAGGGTTCTCCTACGAGCAGTACTTC. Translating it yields CASSLAGFSYEQYF.

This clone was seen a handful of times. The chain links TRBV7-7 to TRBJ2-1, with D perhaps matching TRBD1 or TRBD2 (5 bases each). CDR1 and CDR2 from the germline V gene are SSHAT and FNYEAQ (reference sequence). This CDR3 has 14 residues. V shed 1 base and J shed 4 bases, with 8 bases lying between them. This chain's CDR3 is CASSLGGGYNEQFF. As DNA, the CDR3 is TGTGCCAGCAGCTTAGGGGGCGGGTACAATGAGCAGTTCTTC.

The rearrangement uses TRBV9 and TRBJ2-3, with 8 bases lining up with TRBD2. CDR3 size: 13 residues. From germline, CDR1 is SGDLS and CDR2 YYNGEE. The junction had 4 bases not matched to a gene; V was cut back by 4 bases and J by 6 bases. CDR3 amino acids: CASSSRTSDTQYF. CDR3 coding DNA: TGTGCCAGCAGCTCACGGACTAGCGATACGCAGTATTTT.